The 16 T cell receptor beta chains presented below share a single source sample, sequenced in a study of T cells in Graves' hyperthyroidism and ophthalmopathy (dated 2019 in TCRdb). The method was multiplex PCR. Sequenced using an Illumina HiSeq 2000. The TCR beta CDR3 regions were amplified from RNA transcripts. The first round of RT-PCR for the TCR CDR3 was performed with the HTBI primer set and the Qiagen OneStep RT-PCR kit. The public reads were reprocessed in TCRdb via fastp at Q25 and MiXCR, keeping in-frame beta chains. For every CDR3 protein sequence, its rows merge into one entry that carries the most common genes and DNA. This sample has roughly 380,000 distinct CDR3 sequences in its table, and about a fifth of those were observed once. The top ten constitute around 3.4% of the sample. Sequencing used blood. These receptors came from a woman in her late teens or twenties with Graves' hyperthyroidism.

The chain links TRBV6-1 to TRBJ2-7; 11 bases match TRBD2. Trimming removed 3 bases from V and 2 bases from J; junction bases left unmatched: 6. Germline CDR1 MNHNS, CDR2 SASEGT. The CDR3 has 16 amino acids. CDR3 coding DNA: TGTGCCAGCAGTGAGGCTAGCGGGGGGCCACCCTACGAGCAGTACTTC. Residues: CASSEASGGPPYEQYF.

Regarding this clonotype: At one end the junction does not follow the germline gene, possibly because of a read error. CDR3 sequence reads: CAISEATGGNTEAFF. The CDR3 nucleotides read TGTGCCATCAGTGAAGCGACAGGGGGCAACACTGAAGCTTTCTTT. This sequence joins TRBV6-1 and TRBJ1-1, with 10 bases fitting TRBD1. This CDR3 region has 15 residues. Germline V gene data show CDR1 as MNHNS and CDR2 as SASEGT.

The chain uses TRBV28 and TRBJ1-2; TRBD1 agrees at 11 bases. Germline CDR1 and CDR2: MDHEN and SYDVKM. J lost 4 bases, V lost 5 bases, and 9 bases had no gene match. The CDR3 is 16 residues long. The CDR3 DNA is TGTGCCAGCAGTGACCGGGACAGGGGGACAACCTATGGCTACACCTTC. Amino acids: CASSDRDRGTTYGYTF.

This clonotype was found many times. This chain joins TRBV5-1 and TRBJ2-7; a possible D gene is TRBD2 (5 bases). V was shortened by 0 bases and J by 0 bases, with 10 bases between the two germline ends. CDR1 SGHRS and CDR2 YFSETQ come from the germline V gene. CDR3 length equals 15 residues. The CDR3 region has the DNA TGCGCCAGCAGCTTGGTCCCTACTAGCTCCTACGAGCAGTACTTC. This gives the protein CASSLVPTSSYEQYF.

This clonotype has ten or more counts. The chain links TRBV11-1 to TRBJ1-4, with D tentatively TRBD1 (5 bases). The CDR3 is made up of 15 amino acids. CDR1 and CDR2 (germline): SGHAT, FQDESV (reference sequence). Trimming removed 1 base from V and 2 bases from J, with 8 bases in between. CDR3 loop: CASSLERGTNEKLFF. CDR3 nucleotides: TGTGCCAGCAGCTTAGAACGGGGGACTAATGAAAAACTGTTTTTT. The variable domain in full, completed from reference TRBV11-1 and TRBJ1-4, reads EAEVAQSPRYKITEKSQAVAFWCDPISGHATLYWYRQILGQGPELLVQFQDESVVDDSQLPKDRFSAERLKGVDSTLKIQPAELGDSAMYLCASSLERGTNEKLFFGSGTQLSVL.

This clonotype was picked up a small number of times. The J gene is TRBJ2-7, the V gene TRBV4-2; 7 positions match TRBD1. Per the germline V gene, CDR1 is LGHNA and CDR2 is YNFKEQ. With V trimmed by 1 base and J by 7 bases, 13 bases remained unmatched. The CDR3 loop spans 16 amino acids. Here the CDR3 DNA reads TGTGCCAGCAGCCAAGGTCGGACAGGCGCACGCCGGGAGCAGTACTTC. Amino acid sequence: CASSQGRTGARREQYF.

In its sample, this clonotype was seen many times. The chain is built from TRBV10-3 and TRBJ1-1; no definite D call. Trimming cost V 9 bases and J 6 bases, with 17 bases left between them. The CDR3 spans 13 residues. Germline CDR1 reads ENHRY; CDR2 reads SYGVKD. CDR3 region: CAIAEGAVPEAFF. CDR3 sequence (DNA): TGTGCCATTGCTGAGGGCGCGGTCCCTGAAGCTTTCTTT.

This clonotype was detected many times. The CDR3 is CASSYAGWNTEAFF. The DNA for the CDR3 is TGTGCCAGCAGTTACGCAGGTTGGAACACTGAAGCTTTCTTT. The chain uses TRBV6-5 and TRBJ1-1; D uncertain. Germline CDR1 MNHEY, CDR2 SVGAGI. This CDR3 is built from 14 residues. Trimming removed 2 bases at V and 1 base at J, with 8 bases between.

This clonotype was recorded many times. J is TRBJ1-2 and V is TRBV29-1; D gene ambiguous. There are 12 residues in the CDR3. Germline CDR1 is SQVTM and CDR2 is ANQGSEA. Trimming removed 3 bases from V and 8 bases from J, with 13 bases in between. CDR3 DNA sequence: TGCAGCGTTGACGTAGCAGTCCCAGGCTACACCTTC. It translates to CSVDVAVPGYTF.

The chain joins TRBV7-9 to TRBJ1-2; maybe TRBD1 (6 bases). CDR1 is SEHNR and CDR2 is FQNEAQ in the germline V gene (reference sequence). Trimming left V 6 bases short and J 7 bases short, with 15 bases between. The length of the CDR3 is 13 residues. The CDR3: CASSAYQGFGYTF. The CDR3 DNA is TGTGCCAGCAGTGCATACCAGGGGTTTGGCTACACCTTC.

J is TRBJ1-2 and V is TRBV27; TRBD1 matches 7 bases. The CDR3 is 15 amino acids. Germline values: CDR1 MNHEY, CDR2 SMNVEV (reference sequence). Trimming removed 2 bases from V and 8 bases from J; junction bases left unmatched: 11. The CDR3 protein is CASSLTRGRGEGYTF. The CDR3 DNA follows: TGTGCCAGCAGTTTAACGAGGGGGCGTGGGGAAGGCTACACCTTC.

This clonotype occurred many times. One end of the junction is discordant with germline, which a read error may explain. This chain links TRBV6-1 with TRBJ1-5, with D unresolved. Per the germline V gene, CDR1 is MNHNS and CDR2 is SASEGT. The CDR3 runs 13 residues. The chain's CDR3 is CASRTTRNQPRHF. CDR3 DNA sequence: TGTGCCAGCAGGACCACAAGGAATCAGCCCCGGCATTTT.

At least ten counts were recorded for this clonotype. The V and J genes are TRBV20-1 and TRBJ2-7; TRBD2 matches at 8 bases. The CDR3 runs 15 residues. Trimming took 3 bases from V and 2 from J; bases not matched to a gene: 9. Germline V CDR1 and CDR2: DFQATT, SNEGSKA (reference sequence). In nucleotides, the CDR3 is TGCAGTGCTAGCGAGATAACTAGCGGTACCTACGAGCAGTACTTC. It is translated as CSASEITSGTYEQYF.

This clonotype was seen many times. This chain connects TRBV15 to TRBJ2-7, with D perhaps matching TRBD2 (5 bases). Trimming pared 4 bases from V and 1 base from J, leaving 11 bases between. CDR1 and CDR2 from the germline V gene are LNHNV and YYDKDF (reference sequence). CDR3 length equals 14 residues. As DNA, the CDR3 is TGTGCCACCAGCAACGCGAGAGGGTCCTACGAGCAGTACTTC. It translates to CATSNARGSYEQYF.

This clonotype was seen ten or more times. The chain uses TRBV7-2 and TRBJ1-3; D ambiguous. Germline-derived CDR1 and CDR2 are SGHTA and FQGNSA. Between the trimmed V and J ends, which lost 3 bases and 11 bases, there was a span of 8 bases. The CDR3 consists of 11 residues. CDR3 DNA: TGTGCCAGCAGCTTTACAGCCCCCATATATTTT. Translation gives CASSFTAPIYF.

The sample holds a few counts of this clonotype. The chain carries TRBV4-1 and TRBJ1-5; TRBD1 aligns across 7 bases. The germline V gene encodes CDR1 MGHRA and CDR2 YSYEKL. This CDR3 region has 15 residues. Unmatched junction bases numbered 9, after V lost 3 bases and J lost 7 bases. This CDR3 is CASSQRGGPWQPQHF. The DNA of the CDR3 is TGCGCCAGCAGCCAGCGAGGGGGCCCCTGGCAGCCCCAGCATTTT.